This T cell receptor (beta chain) is drawn from a study of blood T cell repertoires in COVID-19. Study summary: From T cells, B-cell-depleted T cells, or PBMCs came the material, which was cDNA or gDNA.

The data were produced by immunoSEQ multiplex PCR, yet TCRdb's version contains in-frame clones alone and is incomplete. The sample records some 300,000 clones, around 87% being singletons. The CDR3 covers 14 residues. V shed 0 bases and J shed 4 bases, with 10 bases lying between them. Per germline, CDR1 SGDLS and CDR2 YYNGEE. The sequenced sample consisted of peripheral blood. V usage is TRBV9 and J usage is TRBJ2-5, with D possibly matching TRBD2 (5 bases). The TCR comes from a man between 70 and 80 years old with acute or convalescent COVID-19. CDR3 sequence reads: CASSVGSSRETQYF. CDR3 coding DNA: TGTGCCAGCAGCGTAGGGTCTAGCCGAGAGACCCAGTACTTC. Based on the CDR3 plus reference TRBV9 and TRBJ2-5, the full variable domain is DSGVTQTPKHLITATGQRVTLRCSPRSGDLSVYWYQQSLDQGLQFLIQYYNGEERAKGNILERFSAQQFPDLHSELNLSSLELGDSALYFCASSVGSSRETQYFGPGTRLLVL.